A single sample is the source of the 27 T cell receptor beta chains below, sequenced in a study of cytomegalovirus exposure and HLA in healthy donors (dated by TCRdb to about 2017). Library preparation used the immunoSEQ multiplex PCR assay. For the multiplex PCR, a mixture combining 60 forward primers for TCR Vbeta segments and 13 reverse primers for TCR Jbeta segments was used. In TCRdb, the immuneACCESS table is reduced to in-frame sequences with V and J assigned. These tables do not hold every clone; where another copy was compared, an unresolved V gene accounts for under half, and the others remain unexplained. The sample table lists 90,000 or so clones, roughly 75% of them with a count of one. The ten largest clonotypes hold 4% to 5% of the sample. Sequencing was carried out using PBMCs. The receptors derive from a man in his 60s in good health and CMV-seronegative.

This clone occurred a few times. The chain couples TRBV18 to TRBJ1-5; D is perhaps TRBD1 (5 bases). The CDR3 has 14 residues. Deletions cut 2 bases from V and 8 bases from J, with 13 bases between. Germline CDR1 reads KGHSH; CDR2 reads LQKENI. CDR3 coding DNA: TGTGCCAGCTCACCAGTTCAGGGCCATGAGCCCCAGCATTTT. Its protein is CASSPVQGHEPQHF.

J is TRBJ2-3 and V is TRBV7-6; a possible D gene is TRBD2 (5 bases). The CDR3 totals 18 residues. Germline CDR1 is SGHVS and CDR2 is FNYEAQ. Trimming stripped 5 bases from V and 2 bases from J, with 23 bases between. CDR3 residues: CASSITLSAGQATDTQYF. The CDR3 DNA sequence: TGTGCCAGCAGCATCACCCTGTCGGCGGGCCAGGCCACAGATACGCAGTATTTT.

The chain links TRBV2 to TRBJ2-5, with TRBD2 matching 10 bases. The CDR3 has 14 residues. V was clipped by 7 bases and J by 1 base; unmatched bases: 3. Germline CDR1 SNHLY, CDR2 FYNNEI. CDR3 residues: CASKGLATQETQYF. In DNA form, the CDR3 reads TGTGCCAGCAAGGGACTAGCGACCCAAGAGACCCAGTACTTC.

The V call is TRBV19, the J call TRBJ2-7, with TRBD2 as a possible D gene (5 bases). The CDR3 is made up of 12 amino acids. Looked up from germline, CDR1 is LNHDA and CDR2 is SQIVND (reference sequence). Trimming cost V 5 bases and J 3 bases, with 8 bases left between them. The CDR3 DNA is TGTGCCAGTAGTCCCGGGATCTACGAGCAGTACTTC. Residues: CASSPGIYEQYF.

The CDR3 region is CASSQGLGGAGVRNTEAFF. The CDR3 DNA is TGCGCCAGCAGCCAAGGGCTAGGGGGGGCAGGGGTTCGGAACACTGAAGCTTTCTTT. This chain connects TRBV4-1 to TRBJ1-1; TRBD1 is a possible D gene (6 bases). The CDR3 has 19 amino acids. V was shortened by 1 base and J by 1 base, with 22 bases between the two germline ends. Germline loops: CDR1 MGHRA, CDR2 YSYEKL.

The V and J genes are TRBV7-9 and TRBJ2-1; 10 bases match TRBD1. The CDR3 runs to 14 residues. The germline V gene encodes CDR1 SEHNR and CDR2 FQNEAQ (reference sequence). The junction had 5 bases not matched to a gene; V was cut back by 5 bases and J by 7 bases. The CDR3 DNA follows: TGTGCCAGCAGCACAGACAGGGGGCCTAATGAGCAGTTCTTC. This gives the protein CASSTDRGPNEQFF.

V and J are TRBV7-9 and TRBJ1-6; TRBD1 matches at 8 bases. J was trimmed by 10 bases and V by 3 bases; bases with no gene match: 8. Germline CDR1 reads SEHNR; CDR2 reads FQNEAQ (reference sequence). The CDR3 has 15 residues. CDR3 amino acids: CASSLDGQGGSPLHF. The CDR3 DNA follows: TGTGCCAGCAGCTTGGACGGACAGGGTGGGTCACCCCTCCACTTT.

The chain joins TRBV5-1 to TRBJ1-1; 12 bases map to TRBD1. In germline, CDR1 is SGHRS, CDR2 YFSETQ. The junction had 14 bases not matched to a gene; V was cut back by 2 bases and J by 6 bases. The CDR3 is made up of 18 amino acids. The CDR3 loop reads CASSLFVGRDRGPPEAFF. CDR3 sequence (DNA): TGCGCCAGCAGCTTATTTGTGGGCCGGGACAGGGGGCCACCTGAAGCTTTCTTT. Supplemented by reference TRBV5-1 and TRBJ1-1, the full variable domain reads KAGVTQTPRYLIKTRGQQVTLSCSPISGHRSVSWYQQTPGQGLQFLFEYFSETQRNKGNFPGRFSGRQFSNSRSEMNVSTLELGDSALYLCASSLFVGRDRGPPEAFFGQGTRLTVV.

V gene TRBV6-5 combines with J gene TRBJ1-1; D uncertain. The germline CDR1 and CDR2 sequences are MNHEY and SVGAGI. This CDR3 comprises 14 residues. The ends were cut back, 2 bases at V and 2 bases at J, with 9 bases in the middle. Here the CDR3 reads CASSYEGLNTEAFF. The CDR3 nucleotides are TGTGCCAGCAGTTACGAGGGCCTAAACACTGAAGCTTTCTTT.

DNA for the CDR3: TGTGCCAGCAGTGACACAGGGCGTACTGAAGCTTTCTTT. Protein sequence: CASSDTGRTEAFF. This chain joins TRBV6-5 and TRBJ1-1; TRBD1 is a possible D gene (6 bases). The germline CDR1 and CDR2 sequences are MNHEY and SVGAGI. The CDR3 runs to 13 residues. V lost 5 bases and J lost 5, with 12 bases in between.

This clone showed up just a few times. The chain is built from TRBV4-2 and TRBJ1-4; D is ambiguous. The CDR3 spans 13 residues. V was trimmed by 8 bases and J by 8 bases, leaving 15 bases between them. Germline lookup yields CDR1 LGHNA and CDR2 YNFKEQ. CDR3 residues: CASGNLNSEKLFF. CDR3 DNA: TGTGCCAGCGGCAACTTAAATAGCGAAAAACTGTTTTTT.

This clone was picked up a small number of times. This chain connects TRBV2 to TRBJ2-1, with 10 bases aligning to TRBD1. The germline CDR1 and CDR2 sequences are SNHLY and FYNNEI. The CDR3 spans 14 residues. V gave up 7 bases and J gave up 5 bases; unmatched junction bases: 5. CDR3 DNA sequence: TGTGCCAGCAATGGTGGGACAGGGGACAATGAGCAGTTCTTC. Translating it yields CASNGGTGDNEQFF.

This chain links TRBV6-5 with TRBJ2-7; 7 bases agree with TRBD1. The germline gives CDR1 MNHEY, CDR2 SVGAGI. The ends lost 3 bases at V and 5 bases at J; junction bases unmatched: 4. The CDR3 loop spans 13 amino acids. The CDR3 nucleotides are TGTGCCAGCAGTTATGGGCAGGGGGACGAGCAGTACTTC. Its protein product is CASSYGQGDEQYF.

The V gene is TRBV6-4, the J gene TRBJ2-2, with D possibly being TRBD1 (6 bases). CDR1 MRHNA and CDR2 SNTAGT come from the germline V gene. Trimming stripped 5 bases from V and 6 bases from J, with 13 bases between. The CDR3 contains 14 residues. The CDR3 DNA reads TGTGCCAGCAGTTACCCAGGGGCTCCCGGGGAGCTGTTTTTT. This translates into CASSYPGAPGELFF.

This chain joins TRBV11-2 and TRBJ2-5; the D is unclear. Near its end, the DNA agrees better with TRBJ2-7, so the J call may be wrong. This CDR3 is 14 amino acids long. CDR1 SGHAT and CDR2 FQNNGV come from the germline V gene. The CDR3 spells CASSLGAPSYEQYF. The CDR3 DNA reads TGTGCCAGCAGCTTAGGGGCTCCCTCCTACGAGCAGTACTTC.

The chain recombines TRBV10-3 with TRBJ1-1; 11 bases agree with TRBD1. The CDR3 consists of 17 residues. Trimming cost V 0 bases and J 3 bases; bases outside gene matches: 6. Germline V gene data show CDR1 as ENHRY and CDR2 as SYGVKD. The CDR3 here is CAISESTGTGGDTEAFF. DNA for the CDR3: TGTGCCATCAGTGAGTCCACCGGGACAGGGGGGGACACTGAAGCTTTCTTT.

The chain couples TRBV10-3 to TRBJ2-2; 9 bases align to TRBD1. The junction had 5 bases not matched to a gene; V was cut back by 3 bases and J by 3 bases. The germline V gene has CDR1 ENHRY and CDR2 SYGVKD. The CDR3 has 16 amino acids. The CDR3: CAISEPGQGHTGELFF. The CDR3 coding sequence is TGTGCCATCAGTGAACCGGGACAGGGTCACACCGGGGAGCTGTTTTTT.

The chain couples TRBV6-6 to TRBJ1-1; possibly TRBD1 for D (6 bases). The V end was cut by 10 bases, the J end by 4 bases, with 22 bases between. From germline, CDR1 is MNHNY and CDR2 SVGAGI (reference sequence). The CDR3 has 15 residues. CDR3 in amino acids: CATSPRQGRVTEAFF. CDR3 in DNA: TGTGCCACTTCTCCGAGGCAGGGGAGAGTCACTGAAGCTTTCTTT.

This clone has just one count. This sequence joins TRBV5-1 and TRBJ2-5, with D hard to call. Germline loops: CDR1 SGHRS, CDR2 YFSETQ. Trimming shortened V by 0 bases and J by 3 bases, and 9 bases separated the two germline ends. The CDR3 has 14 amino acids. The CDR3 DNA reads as TGCGCCAGCAGCTTGGCCTTGGCCGAAGAGACCCAGTACTTC. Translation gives CASSLALAEETQYF.

Here the CDR3 reads CASSGRTGGDYGYTF. DNA for the CDR3: TGTGCCAGTAGTGGGAGGACAGGGGGCGACTATGGCTACACCTTC. The genes are TRBV19 and TRBJ1-2, with 11 bases aligning to TRBD1. V shed 5 bases and J 3 bases; nucleotides not matched to a gene: 5. Germline CDR1 reads LNHDA; CDR2 reads SQIVND (reference sequence). The CDR3 sequence is 15 residues long.

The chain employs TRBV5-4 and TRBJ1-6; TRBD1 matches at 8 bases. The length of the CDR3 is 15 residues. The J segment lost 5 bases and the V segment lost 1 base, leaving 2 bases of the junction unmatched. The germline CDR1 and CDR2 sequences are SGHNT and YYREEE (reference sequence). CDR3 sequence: CASSLNRGNNSPLHF. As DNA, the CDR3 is TGTGCCAGCAGCTTGAACAGGGGGAATAATTCACCCCTCCACTTT.

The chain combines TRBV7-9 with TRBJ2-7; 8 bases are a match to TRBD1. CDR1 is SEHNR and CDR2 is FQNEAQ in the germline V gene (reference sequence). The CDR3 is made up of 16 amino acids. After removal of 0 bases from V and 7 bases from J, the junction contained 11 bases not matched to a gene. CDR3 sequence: CASSLASGGANAEQYF. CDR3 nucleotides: TGTGCCAGCAGCTTAGCGTCAGGGGGCGCGAATGCGGAGCAGTACTTC.

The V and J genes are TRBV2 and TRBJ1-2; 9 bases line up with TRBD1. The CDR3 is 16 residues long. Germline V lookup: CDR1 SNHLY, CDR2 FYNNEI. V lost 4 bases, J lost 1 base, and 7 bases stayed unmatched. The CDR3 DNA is TGTGCCAGCAGTGGACTGGACAGGGGTGATAACTATGGCTACACCTTC. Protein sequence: CASSGLDRGDNYGYTF.

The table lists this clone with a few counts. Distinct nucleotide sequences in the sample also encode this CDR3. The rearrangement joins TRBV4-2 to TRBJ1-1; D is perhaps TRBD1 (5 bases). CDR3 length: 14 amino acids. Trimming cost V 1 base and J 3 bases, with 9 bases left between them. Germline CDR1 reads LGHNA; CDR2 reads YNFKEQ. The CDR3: CASSQVSGDTEAFF. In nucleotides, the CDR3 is TGTGCCAGCAGCCAAGTTTCGGGGGACACTGAAGCTTTCTTT.

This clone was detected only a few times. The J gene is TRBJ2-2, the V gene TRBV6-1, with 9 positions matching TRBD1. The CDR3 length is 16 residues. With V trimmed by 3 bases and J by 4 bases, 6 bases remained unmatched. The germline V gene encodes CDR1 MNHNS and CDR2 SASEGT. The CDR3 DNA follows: TGTGCCAGCAGTGACCGGGACAGGGTTTTCACCGGGGAGCTGTTTTTT. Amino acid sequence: CASSDRDRVFTGELFF.

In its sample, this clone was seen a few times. CDR3 DNA sequence: TGTGCCAGTACCCTAGCGGGATGGGGCGGGGAGCTGTTTTTT. It yields the protein CASTLAGWGGELFF. The chain links TRBV19 to TRBJ2-2; 9 nucleotides align to TRBD2. This CDR3 contains 14 residues. Per the germline V gene, CDR1 is LNHDA and CDR2 is SQIVND (reference sequence). Unmatched junction bases numbered 7, after V lost 7 bases and J lost 7 bases.

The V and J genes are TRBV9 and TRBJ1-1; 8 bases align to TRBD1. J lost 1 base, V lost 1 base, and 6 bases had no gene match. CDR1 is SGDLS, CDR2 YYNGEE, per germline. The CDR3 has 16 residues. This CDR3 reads CASSVHTGTGNTEAFF. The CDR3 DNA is TGTGCCAGCAGCGTACACACCGGGACAGGGAACACTGAAGCTTTCTTT.